A single sample gave rise to the 17 T cell receptor beta chains below, sequenced in a study of CD8+CD57+ T cells in acquired aplastic anemia. Genomic DNA acted as the template from which TCR beta VDJ combination and CDR3 sequence profiling were carried out. One entry per CDR3 protein, called by TCRdb with MiXCR from the reads. Altogether just over 400,000 distinct CDR3 sequences are present, about two thirds being singletons, with the ten largest covering 4%. What was sequenced was sorted CD4+, CD8+, or CD8+CD57+ T cells (not recorded which) from PBMCs. These TCRs come from a human donor in good health, serving as a control.

V and J are TRBV7-2 and TRBJ2-7, with D perhaps matching TRBD1 (5 bases). Per the germline V gene, CDR1 is SGHTA and CDR2 is FQGNSA. Deletions cut 3 bases from V and 3 bases from J, with 12 bases between. The length of the CDR3 is 14 residues. CDR3: CASSLETGDYEQYF. The CDR3 DNA follows: TGTGCCAGCAGCTTGGAAACAGGAGACTACGAGCAGTACTTC.

This chain links TRBV29-1 with TRBJ2-3; a weak D match, TRBD2 (7 bases). The CDR3 extends over 14 amino acids. In germline, CDR1 is SQVTM, CDR2 ANQGSEA. Between the trimmed V and J ends, which lost 5 bases and 2 bases, there was a span of 14 bases. Here the CDR3 DNA reads TGCAGCGTTTGGGCCGGGGGGCACACAGATACGCAGTATTTT. Protein sequence: CSVWAGGHTDTQYF.

Of note for this clonotype: This may stem from a read error, because a much larger clone lies one nucleotide away. CDR3 in amino acids: CASSTGAAGTEAFF. The DNA for the CDR3 is TGTGCCAGCAGTACAGGGGCCGCGGGCACTGAAGCTTTCTTT. The rearrangement uses TRBV6-1 and TRBJ1-1; 7 bases are shared with TRBD1. CDR1 is MNHNS, CDR2 SASEGT, per germline. The V gene end was trimmed by 5 bases and the J gene end by 4 bases; junction bases not matched to a gene: 7. The CDR3 is made up of 14 amino acids.

This clonotype was detected ten times or more. CDR3 residues: CASRKQGNTEAFF. The CDR3 coding sequence is TGTGCCAGTAGAAAGCAGGGGAACACTGAAGCTTTCTTT. The chain joins TRBV19 to TRBJ1-1; D is possibly TRBD1 (5 bases). There are 13 residues in the CDR3. Germline CDR1 reads LNHDA; CDR2 reads SQIVND (reference sequence). Trimming removed 6 bases at V and 1 base at J, with 9 bases between.

As to this clonotype: This CDR3 is missing its conserved last phenylalanine or tryptophan, likely due to a read error. Because the CDR3's place on the DNA is in doubt, the DNA is left out and the CDR3 is given as listed by TCRdb. The chain joins TRBV2 to TRBJ2-5; the table's D call, TRBD1, has no DNA check behind it. Germline V gene sequence: CDR1 SNHLY, CDR2 FYNNEI. Inclusive of both ends, the CDR3 amounts to 14 amino acids. CDR3 protein: CASSPCRKTETLDS.

Turning to this clonotype: One base away lies a much larger clone, so this may be a sequencing read error. V is TRBV25-1 and J is TRBJ1-5; D is possibly TRBD1 (6 bases). Germline CDR1 reads MGHDK; CDR2 reads SYGVNS. The V gene lost 5 bases and the J gene lost 1 base, with 12 bases spanning the gap. CDR3 length: 15 amino acids. This CDR3 is CASSYRGHSNQPQHF. Written as DNA, the CDR3 is TGTGCCAGCAGTTATAGGGGACACAGCAATCAGCCCCAGCATTTT.

V usage is TRBV19 and J usage is TRBJ2-7; TRBD1 is a possible D gene (6 bases). The germline gives CDR1 LNHDA, CDR2 SQIVND (reference sequence). Trimming took 5 bases from V and 4 from J, leaving 18 bases between them. The CDR3 is 15 residues long. The CDR3 sequence: CASSWSTGFEYEQYF. The CDR3 DNA is TGTGCCAGTAGTTGGTCGACAGGTTTCGAATACGAGCAGTACTTC.

This clonotype was detected ten times or more. V gene TRBV4-3 combines with J gene TRBJ1-6; TRBD1 matches at 7 bases. Germline V CDR1 and CDR2: LGHNA, YSLEER. V lost 5 bases, J lost 9 bases, and 10 bases stayed unmatched. CDR3 size: 15 residues. The CDR3 DNA reads as TGCGCCAGCAGCTCCACAGGGGAACGGAGTTCACCCCTCCACTTT. As protein: CASSSTGERSSPLHF.

As to this clonotype: An end of the junction does not agree with germline; a read error may underlie this. The rearrangement uses TRBV15 and TRBJ1-4; D is perhaps TRBD1 (6 bases). The CDR3 sequence is 12 residues long. Looked up from germline, CDR1 is LNHNV and CDR2 is YYDKDF (reference sequence). The CDR3 region is CATGRGTERLIF. The CDR3 DNA is TGTGCCACCGGCAGGGGTACCGAAAGACTCATTTTT.

As to this clonotype: At one of its ends the junction is not consistent with the germline gene, which may arise from a read error. The chain uses TRBV19 and TRBJ1-4; TRBD1 matches 8 bases. CDR3 length equals 16 residues. CDR1 is LNHDA and CDR2 is SQIVND in the germline V gene (reference sequence). The CDR3 nucleotides are TGTGCCAGTAGTATAGCCGGACAGGGCGCGAATGAAACCCTGCATTTT. Translated: CASSIAGQGANETLHF.

As regards this clonotype: An end of the junction does not agree with germline; a read error may underlie this. The chain is built from TRBV24-1 and TRBJ2-3, with 8 bases fitting TRBD2. Germline V CDR1 and CDR2: KGHDR, SFDVKD. The length of the CDR3 is 13 residues. CDR3 residues: CATGSGGTNEQYF. DNA for the CDR3: TGTGCCACCGGCAGCGGGGGAACTAATGAGCAGTACTTT.

To note about this clonotype: It is unclear where the CDR3 begins or ends on the DNA, so no DNA is shown, and the CDR3 is as TCRdb lists it. The chain is built from TRBV7-6 and TRBJ2-7; the table's D gene call, TRBD1, was not cross checked with the DNA. The CDR3 is 15 residues long, ends included. Germline loops: CDR1 SGHVS, CDR2 FNYEAQ. This chain's CDR3 is CASSRVAQGSQETYF.

This chain joins TRBV11-2 and TRBJ2-2; 10 positions agree with TRBD2. This CDR3 is built from 17 residues. V was clipped by 3 bases and J by 0 bases; unmatched bases: 4. CDR1 and CDR2 (germline): SGHAT, FQNNGV. DNA of the CDR3: TGTGCCAGCAGCTTGATAGCGGGGGGCGCGAACACCGGGGAGCTGTTTTTT. Encoded protein: CASSLIAGGANTGELFF.

This rearrangement joins TRBV20-1 to TRBJ2-7; either TRBD1 or TRBD2 may supply D (5 bases each). Trimming left V 3 bases short and J 7 bases short, with 16 bases between. CDR1 is DFQATT and CDR2 is SNEGSKA in the germline V gene (reference sequence). CDR3 length: 13 amino acids. CDR3 DNA sequence: TGCAGTGCTAGGCACCACGAGGGGCTAGAGCAGTACTTC. Amino acids: CSARHHEGLEQYF.

On this clonotype itself: One junction end does not reproduce the germline sequence, and a read error may be involved. The V and J genes are TRBV7-8 and TRBJ1-1, with 10 bases that match TRBD1. Germline V gives CDR1 SGHVS, CDR2 FQNEAQ. The CDR3 runs 14 residues. The CDR3 sequence is CASSATTGGDEVFF. CDR3 bases: TGTGCCAGCAGCGCAACGACAGGGGGCGATGAAGTTTTCTTT.

This clonotype was counted at least ten times. The V and J genes are TRBV6-5 and TRBJ2-1; 8 bases line up with TRBD2. The CDR3 consists of 15 residues. Germline lookup yields CDR1 MNHEY and CDR2 SVGAGI. Trimming removed 7 bases from V and 2 bases from J; junction bases left unmatched: 7. In nucleotides, the CDR3 is TGTGCCAGCACCGGGGGGGGGTACACCTACAATGAGCAGTTCTTC. Protein product: CASTGGGYTYNEQFF.

With regard to this clonotype: Relative to the germline gene, one junction end is altered; a read error may explain this. The chain uses TRBV29-1 and TRBJ1-6, with D perhaps TRBD1 (6 bases). Germline V lookup: CDR1 SQVTM, CDR2 ANQGSEA. The CDR3 is made up of 13 amino acids. The CDR3 here is CGVEAGANSPLHF. CDR3 nucleotide sequence: TGCGGCGTTGAGGCAGGGGCTAATTCACCCCTCCACTTT.